This T cell receptor beta chain was found in a study of blood T cell dynamics during melanoma immunotherapy. The method was immunoSEQ multiplex PCR; TCRdb's version includes in-frame clones alone and lacks a portion of them. The sample lists about 7,600 clones, 85% to 90% occurring once. V was clipped by 2 bases and J by 1 base, with 11 bases between them. The V gene's germline CDR1 is KGHSH and CDR2 LQKENI. This CDR3 region has 15 residues. As to time point: week 3, after first cycle of checkpoint inhibitor. The specimen comprised blood, sampled from a patient treated with checkpoint blockade. This TCR was sampled from a human donor with melanoma. The chain employs TRBV18 and TRBJ1-1; D not resolved. This chain's CDR3 is CASSPARRPNTEAFF. The CDR3 nucleotides are TGTGCCAGCTCACCAGCCAGGAGACCGAACACTGAAGCTTTCTTT.